The present entry profiles one T cell receptor beta chain with its context. Antigen unknown. This sample stems from a study of T cell responses to AZD1222 COVID-19 vaccine. General observations from the study: Reportedly, nearly half the spike-specific TCRs target unmutated variant regions. Donor demographics were predominantly white British with a female majority; clonal diversity may be underestimated.

TCRdb's copy holds only in-frame clones and misses some; the assay was immunoSEQ multiplex PCR. The sample lists about 90,000 clones, around nine tenths seen once, with roughly 5.6% in the top ten. This CDR3 is built from 13 residues. Per germline, CDR1 SGHDN and CDR2 FVKESK. Between the trimmed V and J ends, which lost 1 base and 9 bases, there was a span of 7 bases. The V gene is TRBV14, the J gene TRBJ1-6; D remains unclear. This TCR came from an adult in good health. The sample in question was peripheral blood, obtained on day 0 of MenACWY control vaccination. CDR3 amino acids: CASSQGLSSPLHF. Here the CDR3 DNA reads TGTGCCAGCAGCCAAGGACTGAGTTCACCCCTCCACTTT.